This TCR beta chain was identified in a study of T cells expressing NK-cell markers. Concerning this clonotype itself: Antigen unknown.

Germline CDR1 and CDR2: LGHNA and YSLEER. The CDR3 is 15 residues long. General study results and limits: What remained unclear was the HCMV specificity of expanded NKG2C+ T cell clones.

TCRdb reprocessed the 5' RACE reads and keeps a single row for each CDR3 protein, giving no DNA. Recorded here are 550,000 to 600,000 distinct CDR3 sequences; the top ten clones represent around 3.3%. The clonotype originates from a man younger than 35 in good health. The gene calls are TRBV4-3 and TRBJ2-5; TCRdb lists TRBD2, though no DNA is available to test this call. Sequencing used blood T cells: a sorted CD56 or NKG2C T cell subset, CD4+ or CD8+ T cells, or bulk PBMC T cells (not recorded which). The CDR3 loop reads CASSQDGGAQETQYF.